Listed below are T cell receptor beta chains from one sample, sequenced in a study of a mutant IDH1 vaccine in newly diagnosed glioma. Clones were sequenced by immunoSEQ multiplex PCR, and TCRdb holds only the in-frame ones, with some missing. The data contain approximately 58,000 clones, roughly four fifths of them singletons. Their specific antigens are unknown. The material was PBMCs, obtained from a glioma patient whose treatment included an IDH1 peptide vaccine. The source is a young man with glioma. Both conserved end residues are part of each CDR3. D genes are given only for firm matches. Size values are once, few and many counts, or a class for expanded clones, and some rows have none.

length,size,D,J,V,CDR3,DNA
15,once,.,TRBJ2-7,TRBV6-1,CASRSGSTPTYEQYF,TGTGCCAGCAGATCGGGATCCACGCCCACCTACGAGCAGTACTTC
17,.,TRBD1,TRBJ1-2,TRBV4-1,CASSQVLPGQGYRGYTF,TGCGCCAGCAGCCAAGTCCTACCGGGACAGGGGTATCGCGGCTACACCTTC
16,.,.,TRBJ2-1,TRBV7-8,CASSPLRGASYNEQFF,TGTGCCAGCAGCCCCCTGAGGGGCGCCTCCTACAATGAGCAGTTCTTC
14,.,.,TRBJ2-7,TRBV7-8,CASSLQGGLGEQYF,TGTGCCAGCAGCTTACAGGGGGGTCTAGGCGAGCAGTACTTC
10,.,.,TRBJ1-1,TRBV6-6,CASSLGEAFF,TGTGCCAGCAGTCTAGGGGAAGCTTTCTTT
14,once,TRBD1,TRBJ1-6,TRBV13,CASRFGQGLSPLHF,TGTGCCAGCAGATTTGGACAGGGACTCTCACCCCTCCACTTT
15,once,.,TRBJ2-1,TRBV7-7,CASSLSPVVYNEQFF,TGTGCCAGCAGCTTGAGTCCTGTAGTTTACAATGAGCAGTTCTTC
14,.,.,TRBJ1-4,TRBV7-9,CASNGGAGEEKLFF,TGTGCCAGCAATGGGGGCGCGGGGGAAGAAAAACTGTTTTTT
10,.,.,TRBJ2-3,TRBV20-1,CSASRPTQYF,TGCAGTGCCAGCCGCCCTACGCAGTATTTT
15,.,TRBD1,TRBJ1-5,TRBV29-1,CSVEGTGGFNQPQHF,TGCAGCGTTGAAGGGACAGGGGGCTTCAATCAGCCCCAGCATTTT
15,.,.,TRBJ1-5,TRBV7-2,CASSLGSGGNQPQHF,TGTGCCAGCAGCTTAGGATCGGGGGGAAATCAGCCCCAGCATTTT
15,.,.,TRBJ1-4,TRBV5-1,CASSPTDATNEKLFF,TGCGCCAGCAGCCCCACAGACGCAACTAATGAAAAACTGTTTTTT
12,.,.,TRBJ2-6,TRBV2,CASHTGANVLTF,TGTGCCAGCCACACTGGGGCCAACGTCCTGACTTTC
15,.,TRBD2,TRBJ2-2,TRBV11-3,CASSLAGGNTGELFF,TGTGCCAGCAGCTTAGCGGGGGGGAACACCGGGGAGCTGTTTTTT
14,.,.,TRBJ1-2,TRBV6-6,CASSYAGIGYGYTF,TGTGCCAGCAGTTACGCGGGTATCGGCTATGGCTACACCTTC
14,once,.,TRBJ2-7,TRBV5-4,CASSLEGGNYEQYF,TGTGCCAGCAGCTTGGAGGGCGGGAACTACGAGCAGTACTTC
16,.,TRBD1,TRBJ2-1,TRBV19,CASSANRGVSRNEQFF,TGTGCCAGTAGTGCCAACAGGGGTGTATCACGCAATGAGCAGTTCTTC
14,.,.,TRBJ1-1,TRBV6-1,CASSDGGRNTEAFF,TGTGCCAGCAGTGACGGCGGCCGGAACACTGAAGCTTTCTTT
14,once,.,TRBJ2-6,TRBV18,CASSQDSGANVLTF,TGTGCCAGCTCACAGGACTCTGGGGCCAACGTCCTGACTTTC
14,.,.,TRBJ1-2,TRBV10-1,CASSEWRRDYGYTF,TGCGCCAGCAGTGAATGGCGGCGAGACTATGGCTACACCTTC
18,.,.,TRBJ1-2,TRBV5-6,CASSTGLAGWGFIYGYTF,TGTGCCAGCAGCACCGGCCTGGCAGGATGGGGGTTTATCTATGGCTACACCTTC
15,.,TRBD1,TRBJ2-1,TRBV5-8,CASSLDRGTYNEQFF,TGTGCCAGCAGCTTGGACAGGGGGACCTACAATGAGCAGTTCTTC
15,.,.,TRBJ2-5,TRBV4-1,CASSRTVGGQETQYF,TGCGCCAGCAGCCGGACCGTGGGTGGTCAAGAGACCCAGTACTTC
13,.,.,TRBJ2-7,TRBV6-6,CASRLRSSYGQYF,TGTGCCAGCAGGCTAAGGAGCTCCTACGGGCAGTACTTC
16,.,TRBD1,TRBJ2-2,TRBV28,CASSTTGLGNTGELFF,TGTGCCAGCAGTACGACAGGGTTAGGGAACACCGGGGAGCTGTTTTTT
13,.,.,TRBJ1-5,TRBV6-1,CASSETYTQPQHF,TGTGCCAGCAGTGAAACCTATACGCAGCCCCAGCATTTT
20,few,TRBD1,TRBJ1-2,TRBV28,CASSQGQGARLLARRYGYTF,TGTGCCAGCAGTCAAGGACAGGGGGCGCGGCTGCTTGCTCGGCGCTATGGCTACACCTTC
15,.,.,TRBJ1-5,TRBV28,CASSPLAGTNQPQHF,TGTGCCAGCAGTCCTTTGGCAGGCACTAATCAGCCCCAGCATTTT
15,.,.,TRBJ2-1,TRBV14,CASSQEWETRYEQFF,TGTGCCAGCAGCCAAGAGTGGGAGACTAGGTATGAGCAGTTCTTC
13,few,.,TRBJ2-7,TRBV7-9,CASSWDGSYEQYF,TGTGCCAGCAGCTGGGACGGCTCCTACGAGCAGTACTTC
12,.,.,TRBJ2-1,TRBV11-3,CASSLDRGEQFF,TGTGCCAGCAGCTTAGATCGAGGTGAGCAGTTCTTC
15,.,.,TRBJ2-7,TRBV6-5,CASGSPTQSSYEQYF,TGTGCCAGCGGGTCCCCGACGCAAAGCTCCTACGAGCAGTACTTC
16,once,.,TRBJ1-6,TRBV5-6,CASRSTGPIYNSPLHF,TGTGCCAGCAGGTCGACGGGACCGATCTATAATTCACCCCTCCACTTT
14,.,TRBD1,TRBJ2-7,TRBV5-1,CASSLAGRGLEQYF,TGCGCCAGCAGCTTGGCCGGCAGGGGGCTCGAGCAGTACTTC
14,.,.,TRBJ2-2,TRBV5-1,CASSPGAGAGELFF,TGCGCCAGCAGCCCGGGGGCCGGGGCCGGGGAGCTGTTTTTT
14,.,.,TRBJ1-6,TRBV7-9,CASSWTESKSPLHF,TGTGCCAGCAGCTGGACCGAATCAAAGTCACCCCTCCACTTT
16,.,.,TRBJ2-7,TRBV7-8,CASRPSVRQGFYEQYF,TGTGCCAGCAGACCCTCGGTGCGGCAGGGGTTTTACGAGCAGTACTTC
12,.,.,TRBJ2-1,TRBV10-3,CAISESKGGQFF,TGTGCCATCAGTGAGTCTAAGGGGGGGCAGTTCTTC
12,.,.,TRBJ2-2,TRBV5-4,CASSLRGPELFF,TGTGCCAGCAGCTTACGTGGGCCAGAGCTGTTTTTT
15,.,TRBD2,TRBJ2-1,TRBV7-2,CASSLGRGGYNEQFF,TGTGCCAGCAGCTTAGGGCGGGGGGGATACAATGAGCAGTTCTTC
14,.,.,TRBJ2-7,TRBV10-1,CASSKDQSSYEQYF,TGCGCCAGCAGTAAGGACCAAAGCTCCTACGAGCAGTACTTC
13,.,TRBD2,TRBJ2-3,TRBV7-8,CASLAGQTDTQYF,TGTGCCAGCCTAGCGGGGCAAACAGATACGCAGTATTTT
15,once,TRBD1,TRBJ2-2,TRBV7-7,CASSSGQGATGELFF,TGTGCCAGCAGCTCTGGACAGGGGGCGACCGGGGAGCTGTTTTTT